The 27 T cell receptor beta chains below were found in one sample sequenced in a study of early T cells in non-severe SARS-CoV-2 infection. TCRdb redid the calling of the 5' RACE reads with MiXCR, one entry per CDR3 protein. Of around 60,000 distinct CDR3 sequences in the sample, 12% are singletons; the top ten hold roughly 9.1%. The specimen sequenced was whole blood. The receptors were sampled from an adult who was a healthcare worker with PCR-confirmed SARS-CoV-2 infection or an uninfected control (not recorded which).

This clonotype was recorded at least ten times. The J gene is TRBJ1-5, the V gene TRBV9; D is uncertain. V gave up 0 bases and J gave up 2 bases, with 12 bases separating them. Germline V gene lookup returns CDR1 SGDLS and CDR2 YYNGEE. The CDR3 is 16 amino acids. The CDR3 spells CASSVGEGAGNQPQHF. The DNA for the CDR3 is TGTGCCAGCAGCGTAGGTGAGGGCGCGGGCAATCAGCCCCAGCATTTT.

The genes are TRBV7-2 and TRBJ2-1, with 8 nucleotides matching TRBD2. The V and J ends lost 4 bases and 5 bases, in that order; junction bases with no gene match: 7. The length of the CDR3 is 15 residues. In germline, CDR1 is SGHTA, CDR2 FQGNSA. CDR3 sequence reads: CASSSTGGLNNEQFF. The CDR3 DNA reads TGTGCCAGCAGCTCTACGGGGGGGCTTAACAATGAGCAGTTCTTC. Full variable domain (remainder filled in from reference TRBV7-2 and TRBJ2-1): GAGVSQSPSNKVTEKGKDVELRCDPISGHTALYWYRQSLGQGLEFLIYFQGNSAPDKSGLPSDRFSAERTGGSVSTLTIQRTQQEDSAVYLCASSSTGGLNNEQFFGPGTRLTVL.

This clonotype was counted at least ten times. The chain employs TRBV11-2 and TRBJ2-3; D might be TRBD1 (5 bases). This CDR3 has 14 residues. Trimming removed 5 bases at V and 2 bases at J, with 11 bases between. CDR1 is SGHAT, CDR2 FQNNGV, per germline. CDR3 DNA sequence: TGTGCCAGCAGCCCTCAGGGTATCACAGATACGCAGTATTTT. Its translation is CASSPQGITDTQYF. The variable domain in full, with the rest retrieved from reference TRBV11-2 and TRBJ2-3, is EAGVAQSPRYKIIEKRQSVAFWCNPISGHATLYWYQQILGQGPKLLIQFQNNGVVDDSQLPKDRFSAERLKGVDSTLKIQPAKLEDSAVYLCASSPQGITDTQYFGPGTRLTVL.

The chain uses TRBV3-1 and TRBJ2-7; the match to TRBD1 covers 7 bases. Trimming took 6 bases from V and 2 from J; bases not matched to a gene: 1. From germline, CDR1 is LGHDT and CDR2 YNNKEL (reference sequence). This CDR3 is 12 amino acids long. CDR3 nucleotide sequence: TGTGCCAGCAGGGGACAGACCTACGAGCAGTACTTC. Translated: CASRGQTYEQYF.

Ten or more counts support this clonotype. CDR3 region: CASSYLVLQGTLPGANVLTF. CDR3 DNA sequence: TGTGCCAGCAGTTACCTAGTGTTACAGGGGACCCTACCTGGGGCCAACGTCCTGACTTTC. This sequence joins TRBV6-2 or TRBV6-3 and TRBJ2-6; TRBD1 matches 7 bases. The CDR3 length is 20 residues. The J segment lost 2 bases and the V segment lost 2 bases, leaving 15 bases of the junction unmatched. The V gene's germline CDR1 is MNHEY and CDR2 SVGEGT.

This clonotype was detected only a few times. The chain employs TRBV11-2 and TRBJ2-4; possibly TRBD1 for D (6 bases). Germline V gives CDR1 SGHAT, CDR2 FQNNGV. V was pared by 3 bases and J by 0 bases, with 9 bases between. CDR3 length: 15 amino acids. This chain's CDR3 is CASSLGAGAKNIQYF. The CDR3 DNA reads as TGTGCCAGCAGCTTGGGGGCTGGAGCCAAAAACATTCAGTACTTC.

This clonotype turned up a few times. This sequence joins TRBV27 and TRBJ2-1; 8 positions agree with TRBD2. J was trimmed by 2 bases and V by 7 bases; bases with no gene match: 7. The CDR3 covers 15 residues. Germline lookup yields CDR1 MNHEY and CDR2 SMNVEV (reference sequence). Here the CDR3 DNA reads TGTGCCAGCAAACTCGGACTAGCCCCCTACAATGAGCAGTTCTTC. Translation gives CASKLGLAPYNEQFF.

This clonotype was picked up a small number of times. Germline and junction disagree at one end, which may indicate a read error. The chain recombines TRBV7-7 with TRBJ2-2, with 9 nucleotides matching TRBD1. The CDR3 sequence is 17 residues long. Per germline, CDR1 SSHAT and CDR2 FNYEAQ (reference sequence). In nucleotides, the CDR3 is TGTGCTAGCAGCGCCAACCGGGACAGGGCTAACACCGGGGAGCTGTTTTTT. Residues: CASSANRDRANTGELFF.

The chain combines TRBV28 with TRBJ2-7, with 10 positions matching TRBD1. CDR3 length equals 14 residues. V trimming: 5 bases; J trimming: 7 bases; junction bases outside the gene matches: 8. The V gene's germline CDR1 is MDHEN and CDR2 SYDVKM. Here the CDR3 reads CASSPRQGAGEQYF. Written as DNA, the CDR3 is TGTGCCAGCAGTCCCCGACAGGGGGCAGGGGAGCAGTACTTC.

This chain connects TRBV6-1 to TRBJ2-3; 9 bases align to TRBD1. Germline values: CDR1 MNHNS, CDR2 SASEGT. This CDR3 spans 14 amino acids. J lost 6 bases, V lost 9 bases, and 10 bases had no gene match. The DNA of the CDR3 is TGTGCCAGTCCCCAGACAGGGGGTTGGGATACGCAGTATTTT. This encodes CASPQTGGWDTQYF.

This clonotype was observed a few times. The chain has TRBV30 and TRBJ1-1; no clear D. Trimming pared 4 bases from V and 5 bases from J, leaving 14 bases between. This CDR3 contains 13 residues. Germline loops: CDR1 GTSNPN, CDR2 SVGIG (reference sequence). The CDR3, as DNA: TGTGCCTGGAACGAAGGGTTGCGGACTGAAGCTTTCTTT. Protein: CAWNEGLRTEAFF.

In this sample, this clonotype turned up a few times. The chain is built from TRBV7-9 and TRBJ2-7, with D unclear. Trimming removed 4 bases at V and 6 bases at J, with 19 bases between. Germline assignment: CDR1 SEHNR and CDR2 FQNEAQ (reference sequence). CDR3 size: 15 residues. The CDR3 loop is CASSSEFQAIVEQYF. The CDR3 DNA is TGTGCCAGCAGCTCCGAGTTTCAGGCGATCGTCGAGCAGTACTTC.

In its sample, this clonotype was seen many times. V gene TRBV9 combines with J gene TRBJ1-5, with D possibly matching TRBD1 (6 bases). CDR3 length: 15 amino acids. V was shortened by 0 bases and J by 1 base, with 8 bases between the two germline ends. CDR1 and CDR2 from the germline V gene are SGDLS and YYNGEE. The CDR3 coding sequence is TGTGCCAGCAGCGTAGCGGGGGCGAGCAATCAGCCCCAGCATTTT. Its translation: CASSVAGASNQPQHF. Using reference TRBV9 and TRBJ1-5 for the parts outside the CDR3, the full variable domain is DSGVTQTPKHLITATGQRVTLRCSPRSGDLSVYWYQQSLDQGLQFLIQYYNGEERAKGNILERFSAQQFPDLHSELNLSSLELGDSALYFCASSVAGASNQPQHFGDGTRLSIL.

This clonotype was recorded many times. The V and J genes are TRBV18 and TRBJ2-1; D may be TRBD1 (6 bases). Trimming took 0 bases from V and 5 from J, leaving 8 bases between them. The CDR3 consists of 14 residues. Germline CDR1 is KGHSH and CDR2 is LQKENI. CDR3: CASSPPGADNEQFF. The CDR3 DNA follows: TGTGCCAGCTCACCACCGGGGGCCGACAATGAGCAGTTCTTC.

This clonotype was picked up a small number of times. This chain connects TRBV6-2 or TRBV6-3 to TRBJ2-7; 8 nucleotides match TRBD2. Trimming took 2 bases from V and 3 from J; bases not matched to a gene: 6. CDR1 and CDR2 (germline): MNHEY, SVGEGT. The CDR3 length is 15 residues. The CDR3: CASSYKPSGFYEQYF. The DNA of the CDR3 is TGTGCCAGCAGTTACAAGCCTAGCGGGTTCTACGAGCAGTACTTC.

This clonotype was seen only a few times. This clone may be a read error of a much larger clone one base away. This rearrangement joins TRBV5-1 to TRBJ2-7; 9 bases align to TRBD1. J was trimmed by 1 base and V by 4 bases; bases with no gene match: 6. This CDR3 has 15 residues. Germline loops: CDR1 SGHRS, CDR2 YFSETQ. CDR3 DNA: TGCGCCAGCAGCCCTGGGACAGGGAATTCCTACGAGCAGTACTTC. It translates to CASSPGTGNSYEQYF.

This clonotype was seen at least ten times. V usage is TRBV7-9 and J usage is TRBJ1-6, with a tentative D call TRBD1 (5 bases). Germline values: CDR1 SEHNR, CDR2 FQNEAQ (reference sequence). This CDR3 is 15 amino acids long. The V gene lost 4 bases and the J gene lost 8 bases, with 15 bases spanning the gap. The CDR3 loop reads CASSSAGTEDSPLHF. In DNA form, the CDR3 reads TGTGCCAGCAGCTCAGCCGGGACCGAGGATTCACCCCTCCACTTT.

This clonotype showed up many times. The rearrangement joins TRBV7-8 to TRBJ1-1; D remains ambiguous. Trimming shortened V by 1 base and J by 1 base, and 7 bases separated the two germline ends. Germline V gene lookup returns CDR1 SGHVS and CDR2 FQNEAQ. The length of the CDR3 is 14 residues. CDR3 amino acids: CASSLVDGNTEAFF. The CDR3 DNA follows: TGTGCCAGCAGCTTAGTTGACGGGAACACTGAAGCTTTCTTT.

This clonotype was found a few times. The chain combines TRBV11-3 with TRBJ2-7; D might be TRBD1 or TRBD2, each matching 6 bases. Per germline, CDR1 SGHNT and CDR2 YENEEA. The CDR3 extends over 15 amino acids. The V and J ends lost 5 bases and 2 bases respectively, with 16 bases between them. CDR3 nucleotides: TGTGCCAGCAGCCTCAACGGGGGCCATACCTACGAGCAGTACTTC. Amino acid sequence: CASSLNGGHTYEQYF.

This clonotype has more than one count but fewer than ten. The chain links TRBV7-8 to TRBJ2-5; 8 nucleotides agree with TRBD1. In germline, CDR1 is SGHVS, CDR2 FQNEAQ. The V gene end was trimmed by 5 bases and the J gene end by 6 bases; junction bases not matched to a gene: 5. CDR3 size: 13 residues. CDR3 amino acids: CASSRGQGKTQYF. CDR3 coding DNA: TGTGCCAGCAGCCGAGGACAGGGAAAGACCCAGTACTTC. The variable domain in full, with the rest retrieved from reference TRBV7-8 and TRBJ2-5, is GAGVSQSPRYKVAKRGQDVALRCDPISGHVSLFWYQQALGQGPEFLTYFQNEAQLDKSGLPSDRFFAERPEGSVSTLKIQRTQQEDSAVYLCASSRGQGKTQYFGPGTRLLVL.

This clonotype was counted many times. V and J are TRBV18 and TRBJ2-3; a possible D gene is TRBD2 (5 bases). This CDR3 region has 15 residues. Germline V lookup: CDR1 KGHSH, CDR2 LQKENI. With 1 base removed from V and 4 bases from J, the gap between germline ends came to 12 bases. CDR3 bases: TGTGCCAGCTCACCACGAGAGGGAAGCTCAGATACGCAGTATTTT. Encoded protein: CASSPREGSSDTQYF.

The rearrangement uses TRBV11-2 and TRBJ2-3, with D possibly TRBD2 on 5 matching bases. This CDR3 is 14 amino acids long. V lost 3 bases and J lost 4, with 11 bases in between. From germline, CDR1 is SGHAT and CDR2 FQNNGV. CDR3 sequence: CASSFLRGADTQYF. The CDR3 DNA is TGTGCCAGCAGCTTTCTACGGGGAGCAGATACGCAGTATTTT.

This clonotype showed up many times. This chain joins TRBV18 and TRBJ2-1; tentatively, D is TRBD1 or TRBD2 (7 bases each). Germline assignment: CDR1 KGHSH and CDR2 LQKENI. Trimming pared 3 bases from V and 6 bases from J, leaving 21 bases between. The CDR3 covers 17 residues. The CDR3 is CASSPPQGGKSRNEQFF. The CDR3 nucleotides are TGTGCCAGCTCACCCCCCCAGGGGGGGAAGAGCCGCAATGAGCAGTTCTTC.

This clonotype has at least ten counts. The V and J genes are TRBV6-2 or TRBV6-3 and TRBJ1-1; D gene uncertain. Germline V lookup: CDR1 MNHEY, CDR2 SVGEGT. V gave up 5 bases and J gave up 11 bases, with 18 bases separating them. This CDR3 comprises 13 residues. The CDR3 bases are TGTGCCAGCAGTCCCTCCGGGAGCCTGCATGCTTTCTTT. Its protein is CASSPSGSLHAFF.

This clonotype was counted only a few times. This chain links TRBV20-1 with TRBJ1-5; D perhaps matches TRBD1 (6 bases). This CDR3 region has 16 residues. Germline values: CDR1 DFQATT, CDR2 SNEGSKA (reference sequence). The germline V and J ends were trimmed by 0 bases and 0 bases, with 12 bases remaining between them. The CDR3, as DNA: TGCAGTGCTAGAGATCCCGGGGGGCCTAGCAATCAGCCCCAGCATTTT. Translating gives CSARDPGGPSNQPQHF.

The table lists this clonotype with a few counts. The chain links TRBV4-2 to TRBJ2-7; 9 nucleotides align to TRBD1. The CDR3 spans 15 residues. The germline V gene has CDR1 LGHNA and CDR2 YNFKEQ. J was trimmed by 4 bases and V by 4 bases; bases with no gene match: 8. The CDR3 nucleotides read TGTGCCAGCAGCCTTACGAAGGACAGGGGTTACGAGCAGTACTTC. Encoded protein: CASSLTKDRGYEQYF.

This clonotype was counted a few times. This rearrangement joins TRBV20-1 to TRBJ1-4; D not certain. V shed 6 bases and J shed 4 bases, with 9 bases lying between them. The CDR3 sequence is 12 residues long. Germline V CDR1 and CDR2: DFQATT, SNEGSKA (reference sequence). The CDR3 DNA reads TGCAGTGCCAGCGGGCTTAATGAAAAACTGTTTTTT. Amino acids: CSASGLNEKLFF.